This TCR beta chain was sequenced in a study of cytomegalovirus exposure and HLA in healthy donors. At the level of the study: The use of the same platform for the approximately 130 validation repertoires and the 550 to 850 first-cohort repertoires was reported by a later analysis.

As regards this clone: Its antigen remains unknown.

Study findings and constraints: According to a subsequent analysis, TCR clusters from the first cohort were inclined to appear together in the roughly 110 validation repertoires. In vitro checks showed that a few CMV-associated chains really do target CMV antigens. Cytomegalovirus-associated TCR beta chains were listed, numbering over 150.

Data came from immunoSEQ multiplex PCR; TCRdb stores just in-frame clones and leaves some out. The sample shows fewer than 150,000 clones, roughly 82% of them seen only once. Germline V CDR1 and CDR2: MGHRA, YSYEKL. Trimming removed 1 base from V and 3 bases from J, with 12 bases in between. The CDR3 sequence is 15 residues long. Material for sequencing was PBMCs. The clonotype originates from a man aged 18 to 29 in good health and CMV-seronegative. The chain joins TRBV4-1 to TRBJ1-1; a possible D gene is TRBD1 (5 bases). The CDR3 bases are TGCGCCAGCAGCCAAGGGGTGGGGGGGGACACTGAAGCTTTCTTT. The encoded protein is CASSQGVGGDTEAFF.